These T cell receptor beta chains were read from a single sample in a study of blood T cell repertoires in COVID-19. Some clones are missing from TCRdb's copy, which holds only in-frame ones; the method was immunoSEQ multiplex PCR. The profile shows approximately 210,000 clones, about 83% of them singletons. The sequenced sample consisted of peripheral blood. These receptors all stem from a woman between 40 and 50 years old with active or convalescent COVID-19. Both conserved end residues are part of each CDR3. D genes are given only for firm matches. Clone size is shown for a subset of rows, as once, few, many or a class of expanded clone.

V: TRBV6-6
size: NA
D: NA
J: TRBJ2-5
DNA: TGTGCCAGCACCCCCAGCGGCAGGAAAGAGACCCAGTACTTC
CDR3: CASTPSGRKETQYF

V: TRBV13
size: NA
D: NA
J: TRBJ2-7
DNA: TGTGCCAGCCGCGGGGGCGACTACGAGCAGTACTTC
CDR3: CASRGGDYEQYF

V: TRBV6-5
size: NA
D: TRBD1
J: TRBJ1-5
DNA: TGTGCCAGCAGTCAGGGGGCTAATCAGCCCCAGCATTTT
CDR3: CASSQGANQPQHF

V: TRBV23-1
size: NA
D: NA
J: TRBJ1-2
DNA: TGCGCCAGCAGTTCCGGACAGCGCGCAAACATCTATGGCTACACCTTC
CDR3: CASSSGQRANIYGYTF

V: TRBV10-3
size: once
D: TRBD2
J: TRBJ2-1
DNA: TGTGCCATCAGGTCGGGACTAGCGGGGGGGAATTACAATGAGCAGTTCTTC
CDR3: CAIRSGLAGGNYNEQFF

V: TRBV19
size: NA
D: TRBD1
J: TRBJ1-2
DNA: TGTGCCAGTAGTATAATAGGGACAGGGGGAGAGGACTATGGCTACACCTTC
CDR3: CASSIIGTGGEDYGYTF

V: TRBV15
size: once
D: NA
J: TRBJ2-7
DNA: TGTGCCACCAGCAGAGATTCAACCTATTCTCTGGACGAGCAGTACTTC
CDR3: CATSRDSTYSLDEQYF

V: TRBV6-5
size: NA
D: NA
J: TRBJ2-7
DNA: TGTGCCAGCAAGGAAGGTTTCGACGGGGTTATGGAGCAGTACTTC
CDR3: CASKEGFDGVMEQYF

V: TRBV6-5
size: NA
D: NA
J: TRBJ1-3
DNA: TGTGCCAGCAGCATGCAGGGGAGCTCTGGAAACACCATATATTTT
CDR3: CASSMQGSSGNTIYF

V: TRBV5-1
size: NA
D: TRBD1
J: TRBJ1-2
DNA: TGCGCCAGCAGCGGACGGACAGGGCATTATGGCTACACCTTC
CDR3: CASSGRTGHYGYTF

V: TRBV19
size: NA
D: NA
J: TRBJ1-4
DNA: TGTGCCAGCCGTTCAGGGTTTAATGAAAAACTGTTTTTT
CDR3: CASRSGFNEKLFF

V: TRBV7-9
size: NA
D: TRBD1
J: TRBJ1-3
DNA: TGTGCCAGCAGCTTACCGACAGGGGAAGGAAACACCATATATTTT
CDR3: CASSLPTGEGNTIYF

V: TRBV7-3
size: NA
D: NA
J: TRBJ2-5
DNA: TGTGCCAGCAGCGCCCAGGGGAGAGAGACCCAGTACTTC
CDR3: CASSAQGRETQYF

V: TRBV9
size: once
D: NA
J: TRBJ2-3
DNA: TGTGCCAGCAGCGTAGCCGGCGGACATTACACAGATACGCAGTATTTT
CDR3: CASSVAGGHYTDTQYF

V: TRBV13
size: NA
D: TRBD2
J: TRBJ2-2
DNA: TGTGCCAGCAGCCCGCGGACTAGCGGGCACACCGGGGAGCTGTTTTTT
CDR3: CASSPRTSGHTGELFF

V: TRBV7-6
size: NA
D: TRBD2
J: TRBJ2-5
DNA: TGTGCCAGCAGCCCGGTACTAGCGGGGGGAAGAGAGGCCCAGTACTTC
CDR3: CASSPVLAGGREAQYF

V: TRBV6-5
size: NA
D: NA
J: TRBJ2-1
DNA: TGTGCCAGCACTACAGGACCTACCGTTTTCGATGAGCAGTTCTTC
CDR3: CASTTGPTVFDEQFF

V: TRBV5-1
size: NA
D: TRBD1
J: TRBJ1-1
DNA: TGCGCCAGCAGCACCACCCCCGGGACAGCCATGAACACTGAAGCTTTCTTT
CDR3: CASSTTPGTAMNTEAFF

V: TRBV24-1
size: NA
D: NA
J: TRBJ1-2
DNA: TGTGCCACCAACGGGGGGGATGGCTACACCTTC
CDR3: CATNGGDGYTF

V: TRBV5-1
size: NA
D: NA
J: TRBJ2-2
DNA: TGCGCCAGCAGCTTGGCCTTTAACACCGGGGAGCTGTTTTTT
CDR3: CASSLAFNTGELFF

V: TRBV7-8
size: NA
D: NA
J: TRBJ1-4
DNA: TGTGCCAGCAGCTTAGGGGAGGCGGCTAATGAAAAACTGTTTTTT
CDR3: CASSLGEAANEKLFF

V: TRBV28
size: NA
D: TRBD1
J: TRBJ1-2
DNA: TGTGCCAGCAGCACCGGGACAGCTCCTAACTATGGCTACACCTTC
CDR3: CASSTGTAPNYGYTF

V: TRBV7-4
size: NA
D: TRBD1
J: TRBJ1-1
DNA: TGTGCCAGCAGCTTAGTACAGGACAGGGTAGGGACTGAAGCTTTCTTT
CDR3: CASSLVQDRVGTEAFF

V: TRBV4-3
size: NA
D: TRBD1
J: TRBJ1-2
DNA: TGCGCCAGCAGCCGAAAGGCCGGGACAGGAGACTACAGAGGGTATGGCTACACCTTC
CDR3: CASSRKAGTGDYRGYGYTF

V: TRBV7-2
size: NA
D: NA
J: TRBJ1-2
DNA: TGTGCCAGCAGCTTAGCCCTAGGCTCGAACTATGGCTACACCTTC
CDR3: CASSLALGSNYGYTF

V: TRBV5-1
size: NA
D: NA
J: TRBJ2-1
DNA: TGCGCCAGCACTAGCGAGACCTACAATGAGCAGTTCTTC
CDR3: CASTSETYNEQFF

V: TRBV5-6
size: NA
D: NA
J: TRBJ2-7
DNA: TGTGCCAGCAGCTTGAGCAGGGTTGGCGAGCAGTACTTC
CDR3: CASSLSRVGEQYF

V: TRBV24-1
size: NA
D: TRBD2
J: TRBJ2-5
DNA: TGTGCCACCAGTGATGTGACTAGCGGGAGCCCTCCAGCCCAGTACTTC
CDR3: CATSDVTSGSPPAQYF

V: TRBV18
size: NA
D: TRBD2
J: TRBJ2-1
DNA: TGTGCCAGCTCACCACCGACTAGCGGGAGGAAGGGCAATGAGCAGTTCTTC
CDR3: CASSPPTSGRKGNEQFF

V: TRBV2
size: NA
D: NA
J: TRBJ1-6
DNA: TGTGCCAGCAGTGAATATGGTACGAGGAATTCACCCCTCCACTTT
CDR3: CASSEYGTRNSPLHF

V: TRBV24-1
size: NA
D: TRBD1
J: TRBJ1-2
DNA: TGTGCCACCAGTGACCCTTTCGGACAGGGGGATGGCTACACCTTC
CDR3: CATSDPFGQGDGYTF

V: TRBV9
size: NA
D: NA
J: TRBJ1-1
DNA: TGTGCCAGCAGCCCACGACAGGAGATGAACACTGAAGCTTTCTTT
CDR3: CASSPRQEMNTEAFF

V: TRBV13
size: NA
D: NA
J: TRBJ2-7
DNA: TGTGCCAGCAGCTTAGAGGGGGGGTCCTACGAGCAGTACTTC
CDR3: CASSLEGGSYEQYF

V: TRBV2
size: NA
D: NA
J: TRBJ1-1
DNA: TGTGCCAGCAGTGAGGAAGGGGAGGCGGGAGCTTTCTTT
CDR3: CASSEEGEAGAFF

V: TRBV14
size: NA
D: NA
J: TRBJ2-3
DNA: TGTGCCAGCAGCCAAGGCGGGACTGATCCGAATACGCAGTATTTT
CDR3: CASSQGGTDPNTQYF

V: TRBV14
size: NA
D: NA
J: TRBJ1-1
DNA: TGTGCCAGCAGCCTTTTCGGGGTTAACACTGAAGCTTTCTTT
CDR3: CASSLFGVNTEAFF

V: TRBV6-5
size: NA
D: NA
J: TRBJ2-3
DNA: TGTGCCAGCAGGCGGGACAGCACAGATACGCAGTATTTT
CDR3: CASRRDSTDTQYF

V: TRBV28
size: NA
D: TRBD1
J: TRBJ1-1
DNA: TGTGCCAGCAGTTTGGCCCCAGGGGGAGGGAACACTGAAGCTTTCTTT
CDR3: CASSLAPGGGNTEAFF

V: TRBV19
size: NA
D: NA
J: TRBJ1-2
DNA: TGTGCCAGTAGTATAAGGGGCACCCATGGCTACACCTTC
CDR3: CASSIRGTHGYTF

V: TRBV30
size: NA
D: NA
J: TRBJ2-6
DNA: TGTGCCTGGAGTGTACGTTTATTCTCGAGGGTATCTGGGGCCAACGTCCTGACTTTC
CDR3: CAWSVRLFSRVSGANVLTF

V: TRBV3-1/TRBV3-2
size: many
D: NA
J: TRBJ1-6
DNA: TGTGCCAGCAGCCTGGGCTCGAATTCACCCCTCCACTTT
CDR3: CASSLGSNSPLHF

V: TRBV9
size: NA
D: NA
J: TRBJ2-7
DNA: TGTGCCAGCAGCGTAGTTTGGGCAGGCGAGCAGTACTTC
CDR3: CASSVVWAGEQYF

V: TRBV27
size: NA
D: NA
J: TRBJ2-7
DNA: TGTGCCAGCAGTCTAATAACCGGGGGACCCTACGAGCAGTACTTC
CDR3: CASSLITGGPYEQYF

V: TRBV27
size: NA
D: NA
J: TRBJ1-6
DNA: TGTGCCAGCAGGGGCGAGAGCTCCTATAATTCACCCCTCCACTTT
CDR3: CASRGESSYNSPLHF

V: TRBV4-3
size: NA
D: NA
J: TRBJ1-3
DNA: TGCGCCAGCAGCCAATCTTACATGGGAGCCTCTGGAAACACCATATATTTT
CDR3: CASSQSYMGASGNTIYF

V: TRBV2
size: NA
D: TRBD1
J: TRBJ1-1
DNA: TGTGCCAGCAGTGAAGCGCCGGACAGGCTAAAAGCTTTCTTT
CDR3: CASSEAPDRLKAFF

V: TRBV11-2
size: NA
D: TRBD1
J: TRBJ2-2
DNA: TGTGCCAGCAGCTCGACAGGGGGCGAAACCGGGGAGCTGTTTTTT
CDR3: CASSSTGGETGELFF

V: TRBV5-1
size: NA
D: NA
J: TRBJ2-7
DNA: TGCGCCAGCAGCTTCCGACAGCCCTCCTACGAGCAGTACTTC
CDR3: CASSFRQPSYEQYF

V: TRBV10-3
size: NA
D: TRBD1
J: TRBJ1-6
DNA: TGTGCCATCAGTGAGTCGACAGGGGTTCCGACCCTCCACTTT
CDR3: CAISESTGVPTLHF

V: TRBV10-3
size: NA
D: TRBD2
J: TRBJ2-7
DNA: TGTGCCATCAGTCCTTCCGGCGGGAGAGAGCAGTACTTC
CDR3: CAISPSGGREQYF